Following are 18 T cell receptor beta chains from one sample sequenced in a study of naive and memory T cell subsets. The beta constant-region primer was an equimolar mix of two oligonucleotides covering TRBC1 and TRBC2. Nested alpha and beta constant-region primers with the SP2 primer drove four PCR rounds on ligated cDNA. TCRdb reprocessed the UMI-ligation and nested PCR reads via MiXCR and lists one record per CDR3 protein. The top ten clones hold around 0.92% of a sample with roughly 130,000 distinct CDR3 sequences, 36% of them seen once. The sequenced sample was central memory CD4+ T cells from blood. The receptors were sampled from a human donor in good health.

This clonotype showed up many times. The V and J genes are TRBV28 and TRBJ1-5; 9 nucleotides line up with TRBD1. The V segment lost 5 bases and the J segment 5 bases; nucleotides outside the gene matches: 7. The germline CDR1 and CDR2 sequences are MDHEN and SYDVKM. CDR3 size: 15 residues. CDR3 protein: CASSPVTGGDQPQHF. Written as DNA, the CDR3 is TGTGCCAGCAGTCCCGTAACAGGGGGCGATCAGCCCCAGCATTTT.

The chain carries TRBV20-1 and TRBJ2-1, with TRBD2 matching 10 bases. The V segment lost 3 bases and the J segment 4 bases; nucleotides outside the gene matches: 6. Germline V lookup: CDR1 DFQATT, CDR2 SNEGSKA (reference sequence). The CDR3 spans 15 residues. This chain's CDR3 is CSASTLAGPYNEQFF. In DNA, the CDR3 is TGCAGTGCTAGTACACTAGCGGGGCCATACAATGAGCAGTTCTTC.

In DNA form, the CDR3 reads TGCAGTGCCCCCAGTTGGGCTAGCGGGTTATACAATGAGCAGTTCTTC. Protein product: CSAPSWASGLYNEQFF. The V call is TRBV20-1, the J call TRBJ2-1, with TRBD2 matching over 8 bases. Trimming at V came to 6 bases and at J to 4 bases, leaving 14 bases not matched to a gene. The CDR3 is 16 amino acids. Germline CDR1 reads DFQATT; CDR2 reads SNEGSKA (reference sequence).

The chain employs TRBV20-1 and TRBJ2-3; TRBD2 aligns across 8 bases. V lost 3 bases, J lost 3 bases, and 8 bases stayed unmatched. Germline V gene lookup returns CDR1 DFQATT and CDR2 SNEGSKA (reference sequence). The CDR3 extends over 15 amino acids. The CDR3 loop reads CSASRSGGRTDTQYF. Here the CDR3 DNA reads TGCAGTGCTAGTCGGTCGGGAGGGAGGACAGATACGCAGTATTTT.

CDR3 sequence reads: CSAGRGQSRGGTQYF. CDR3 DNA: TGCAGTGCCGGCCGGGGACAGTCCAGGGGGGGGACCCAGTACTTC. The gene calls are TRBV20-1 and TRBJ2-5; D is possibly TRBD1 or TRBD2 (7 bases each). Germline CDR1 is DFQATT and CDR2 is SNEGSKA (reference sequence). The CDR3 length is 15 residues. Trimming shortened V by 6 bases and J by 7 bases, and 24 bases separated the two germline ends.

This clonotype was detected a few times. The chain carries TRBV7-2 and TRBJ2-7; a possible D gene is TRBD2 (6 bases). The V end was cut by 5 bases, the J end by 6 bases, with 17 bases between. Germline CDR1 SGHTA, CDR2 FQGNSA. The CDR3 runs to 14 residues. CDR3 in amino acids: CASSPYGGVGEQYF. In DNA form, the CDR3 reads TGTGCCAGCAGCCCCTATGGAGGGGTGGGCGAGCAGTACTTC.

The V call is TRBV5-4, the J call TRBJ2-1, with 7 bases identical to TRBD2. Trimming cost V 1 base and J 4 bases; bases outside gene matches: 5. This CDR3 region has 15 residues. The V gene's germline CDR1 is SGHNT and CDR2 YYREEE (reference sequence). DNA for the CDR3: TGTGCCAGCAGCTTGAGCGGGGTCCCATACAATGAGCAGTTCTTC. It codes for CASSLSGVPYNEQFF.

The chain uses TRBV7-2 and TRBJ1-1; weak D call: TRBD1 (6 bases). CDR3 length: 19 amino acids. V was shortened by 5 bases and J by 0 bases, with 25 bases between the two germline ends. Germline V gene data show CDR1 as SGHTA and CDR2 as FQGNSA. The CDR3 region has the DNA TGTGCCAGCAGCCTTCAAGGGGGTGGAGGGTTAGGACTGAACACTGAAGCTTTCTTT. This sequence encodes CASSLQGGGGLGLNTEAFF.

V is TRBV13 and J is TRBJ1-1; D unclear. CDR1 is PRHDT, CDR2 FYEKMQ, per germline (reference sequence). This CDR3 contains 15 residues. V gave up 3 bases and J gave up 1 base, with 12 bases separating them. DNA for the CDR3: TGTGCCAGCAGCTTTGGTGGGAGCAAGAACACTGAAGCTTTCTTT. Translating it yields CASSFGGSKNTEAFF.

This clonotype was observed a handful of times. The J gene is TRBJ2-3, the V gene TRBV7-2; tentatively, D is TRBD2 (5 bases). This CDR3 is 14 amino acids long. The germline CDR1 and CDR2 sequences are SGHTA and FQGNSA. The V end lost 4 bases, the J end lost 8 bases, and 16 bases lay between the germline ends. The CDR3 spells CASSSRRGTGTQYF. Here the CDR3 DNA reads TGTGCCAGCAGCTCCCGACGGGGTACGGGTACGCAGTATTTT.

The V gene is TRBV29-1, the J gene TRBJ2-2; 7 bases match TRBD2. Losses at the gene ends were 3 bases for V and 4 bases for J; bases not matched to a gene: 2. The length of the CDR3 is 13 residues. Germline CDR1 is SQVTM and CDR2 is ANQGSEA. In DNA form, the CDR3 reads TGCAGCGTTGACACGGGGGGCACCGGGGAGCTGTTTTTT. Translated, it gives CSVDTGGTGELFF.

This chain joins TRBV5-8 and TRBJ2-1; 11 bases map to TRBD2. CDR1 is SGHTS, CDR2 YDEGEE, per germline. This CDR3 spans 14 amino acids. Trimming at V came to 4 bases and at J to 8 bases, leaving 5 bases not matched to a gene. The CDR3 sequence is CASSRLAGRDEQFF. The CDR3 coding sequence is TGTGCCAGCAGCCGACTAGCGGGACGGGATGAGCAGTTCTTC.

At least ten counts were recorded for this clonotype. V is TRBV7-2 and J is TRBJ2-3, with D hard to call. Germline V lookup: CDR1 SGHTA, CDR2 FQGNSA. Trimming shortened V by 2 bases and J by 5 bases, and 14 bases separated the two germline ends. The CDR3 totals 15 residues. CDR3 coding DNA: TGTGCCAGCAGCTTATGGGCTGCTCGGATAGATACGCAGTATTTT. As protein: CASSLWAARIDTQYF.

This clonotype was observed a few times. V usage is TRBV12-3 or TRBV12-4 and J usage is TRBJ2-4; D tentatively fits TRBD1 or TRBD2 (6 bases each). The V gene lost 8 bases and the J gene lost 1 base, with 12 bases spanning the gap. The CDR3 is 14 amino acids. The DNA for the CDR3 is TGTGCCAGCGAAAGGGGGGACGCCAAAAACATTCAGTACTTC. Its protein product is CASERGDAKNIQYF.

This clonotype was counted a few times. The chain recombines TRBV6-6 with TRBJ2-3; D is unresolved. The CDR3 consists of 11 residues. Trimming stripped 4 bases from V and 5 bases from J, with 4 bases between. Germline V gene data show CDR1 as MNHNY and CDR2 as SVGAGI (reference sequence). The CDR3 region is CASSFRDTQYF. In DNA, the CDR3 is TGTGCCAGCAGTTTTAGAGATACGCAGTATTTT.

A remark on this clonotype: A much larger clone is a single base away; this may be a read error. The rearrangement joins TRBV7-3 to TRBJ1-5; 11 bases map to TRBD1. This CDR3 has 14 amino acids. The V gene end was trimmed by 5 bases and the J gene end by 5 bases; junction bases not matched to a gene: 2. CDR1 and CDR2 from the germline V gene are SGHTA and FQGTGA. CDR3 DNA: TGTGCCAGCAGCCCGGACAGGGGGCATCAGCCCCAGCATTTT. It encodes CASSPDRGHQPQHF.

This clonotype was seen a handful of times. V usage is TRBV12-3 or TRBV12-4 and J usage is TRBJ2-7, with D uncertain. V lost 6 bases to trimming and J lost 0 bases, with 3 bases between them. The CDR3 totals 11 residues. CDR3 nucleotides: TGTGCCAGCAGCCCCTCCTACGAGCAGTACTTC. It is translated as CASSPSYEQYF.

In nucleotides, the CDR3 is TGTGCCAGCAGCCAAGGACTAGCGGGAGTCGAGCAGTACTTC. This sequence encodes CASSQGLAGVEQYF. The rearrangement uses TRBV3-1 and TRBJ2-7; 12 nucleotides agree with TRBD2. From germline, CDR1 is LGHDT and CDR2 YNNKEL (reference sequence). There are 14 residues in the CDR3. Losses at the gene ends were 1 base for V and 6 bases for J; bases not matched to a gene: 1.